This T cell receptor beta chain was profiled in a study of blood T cell repertoires in COVID-19. Turning to the study itself: The study drew acute and convalescent COVID-19 samples from the United States, Italy and Spain.

Per the original data handling: Estimates of nucleated cell counts were drawn from the amplification of reference gene primers. TCRdb's copy holds only in-frame clones and misses some; the assay was immunoSEQ multiplex PCR. The DNA was the basis for D and trimming; V, J and clone size are from that table. The sample carries about 130,000 clones, roughly 90% recorded once. The Seattle patients, enrolled during active infection, were followed longitudinally. The CDR3 covers 16 residues. CDR1 is SGHKS, CDR2 YYEKEE, per germline (reference sequence). Trimming at V came to 0 bases and at J to 5 bases, leaving 7 bases not matched to a gene.

The V gene is TRBV5-5, the J gene TRBJ1-5, with 8 bases aligning to TRBD1. The TCR sequence derives from a man aged 55 to 70 with COVID-19, enrolled during active disease. Sequenced sample: peripheral blood. DNA for the CDR3: TGTGCCAGCAGCTTGGTATCGGGACAGGCCTATCAGCCCCAGCATTTT. Protein sequence: CASSLVSGQAYQPQHF.